The 12 T cell receptor beta chains presented below share a single source sample, sequenced in a study of shared clonotypes between healthy human individuals. Sequenced by immunoSEQ multiplex PCR; TCRdb stores in-frame clones only, minus some. This sample has around 690,000 clones; roughly 91% occur once, and the top ten carry about 33%. The sequenced sample consisted of memory CD8+ T cells from PBMCs. Regarding subset: CD45RO+ cells pooled with CCR7-negative TemRA cells. Every receptor here comes from a man aged 18 to 30 in good health. Some clones in this sample may be carry-over from other donors' samples.

This chain joins TRBV7-6 and TRBJ2-1; 9 bases fit TRBD2. This CDR3 comprises 15 residues. Germline CDR1 SGHVS, CDR2 FNYEAQ. Trimming at V came to 7 bases and at J to 4 bases, leaving 8 bases not matched to a gene. The CDR3 DNA reads as TGTGCCAGCACCAAGACTAGCGGTAATTACAATGAGCAGTTCTTC. Translated: CASTKTSGNYNEQFF.

The chain joins TRBV27 to TRBJ2-7; possible D gene TRBD1, 8 bases. Germline V lookup: CDR1 MNHEY, CDR2 SMNVEV (reference sequence). The CDR3 is 13 amino acids. Deletions cut 6 bases from V and 6 bases from J, with 15 bases between. This chain's CDR3 is CASSPNRGGEQYF. Here the CDR3 DNA reads TGTGCCAGCAGCCCCAACAGGGGGGGCGAGCAGTACTTC.

V usage is TRBV7-8 and J usage is TRBJ2-7, with 14 bases identical to TRBD2. V dropped 5 bases and J dropped 1; count of bases not matched to a gene: 4. The CDR3 has 16 amino acids. Germline lookup yields CDR1 SGHVS and CDR2 FQNEAQ. The CDR3 nucleotides are TGTGCCAGCAGCCCGCGGACTAGCGGGAGGTCCTACGAGCAGTACTTC. As protein: CASSPRTSGRSYEQYF.

The V call is TRBV6-5, the J call TRBJ2-7; 9 nucleotides align to TRBD1. V dropped 6 bases and J dropped 0; count of bases not matched to a gene: 6. Germline CDR1 reads MNHEY; CDR2 reads SVGAGI. This CDR3 spans 15 amino acids. The CDR3 DNA follows: TGTGCCAGCAGACCCGGGACAGGGCTCTCCTACGAGCAGTACTTC. Translating it yields CASRPGTGLSYEQYF.

This clone showed up just once. V usage is TRBV19 and J usage is TRBJ1-4; D possibly corresponds to TRBD1 (5 bases). V was shortened by 5 bases and J by 6 bases, with 13 bases between the two germline ends. The CDR3 runs to 14 residues. Germline CDR1 reads LNHDA; CDR2 reads SQIVND (reference sequence). The CDR3 DNA reads TGTGCCAGTAGTCCGACCCGGGGGGATGAAAAACTGTTTTTT. Amino acids: CASSPTRGDEKLFF.

The chain carries TRBV7-9 and TRBJ1-2; no reliable D call. The length of the CDR3 is 14 residues. Germline loops: CDR1 SEHNR, CDR2 FQNEAQ (reference sequence). Trimming took 0 bases from V and 4 from J, leaving 9 bases between them. For the CDR3, the DNA is TGTGCCAGCAGCTTAGCGCCGTCCTCCTATGGCTACACCTTC. Amino acids: CASSLAPSSYGYTF. Full variable domain (remainder filled in from reference TRBV7-9 and TRBJ1-2): DTGVSQNPRHKITKRGQNVTFRCDPISEHNRLYWYRQTLGQGPEFLTYFQNEAQLEKSRLLSDRFSAERPKGSFSTLEIQRTEQGDSAMYLCASSLAPSSYGYTFGSGTRLTVV.

V gene TRBV5-4 combines with J gene TRBJ1-1; a weak D match, TRBD1 (5 bases). The CDR3 length is 13 residues. CDR1 is SGHNT and CDR2 is YYREEE in the germline V gene (reference sequence). Trimming left V 9 bases short and J 1 base short, with 13 bases between. CDR3: CATAPGENTEAFF. The CDR3 DNA is TGTGCCACCGCCCCGGGGGAGAACACTGAAGCTTTCTTT.

The chain employs TRBV30 and TRBJ2-7; TRBD2 matches 7 bases. V lost 5 bases and J lost 5; bases outside the gene matches: 21. The germline gives CDR1 GTSNPN, CDR2 SVGIG (reference sequence). The CDR3 is 17 residues long. The CDR3 region is CAWGLWGEGRTPNEQYF. CDR3 nucleotides: TGTGCCTGGGGGCTCTGGGGGGAGGGCCGGACTCCCAACGAGCAGTACTTC.

The chain's CDR3 is CASVGGWDEQFF. The CDR3 DNA is TGTGCCAGCGTGGGCGGTTGGGATGAGCAGTTCTTC. The chain has TRBV7-6 and TRBJ2-1; D call uncertain. The V gene's germline CDR1 is SGHVS and CDR2 FNYEAQ. Between the trimmed V and J ends, which lost 8 bases and 8 bases, there was a span of 13 bases. The CDR3 totals 12 residues.

The rearrangement joins TRBV14 to TRBJ2-7, with TRBD1 matching over 7 bases. With 4 bases clipped from V and 4 bases from J, the junction kept 10 bases outside the gene matches. The CDR3 is 15 residues long. The V gene's germline CDR1 is SGHDN and CDR2 FVKESK. For the CDR3, the DNA is TGTGCCAGCAGCCCCCGACAGGGCTCCTGGTACGAGCAGTACTTC. Translating it yields CASSPRQGSWYEQYF.

The chain uses TRBV27 and TRBJ1-1, with D maybe TRBD1 (5 bases). Trimming removed 4 bases from V and 4 bases from J, with 19 bases in between. CDR1 and CDR2 from the germline V gene are MNHEY and SMNVEV (reference sequence). The CDR3 covers 16 residues. CDR3 DNA sequence: TGTGCCAGCAGTTCCGCCGTGACAGTATTCACCACTGAAGCTTTCTTT. As protein: CASSSAVTVFTTEAFF.

This chain joins TRBV2 and TRBJ2-1; 14 nucleotides match TRBD2. V lost 5 bases, J lost 5 bases, and 5 bases stayed unmatched. Germline V CDR1 and CDR2: SNHLY, FYNNEI. The CDR3 covers 16 residues. CDR3 coding DNA: TGTGCCAGCAGTACTCAGGGACTAGCGGGAGACAATGAGCAGTTCTTC. As protein: CASSTQGLAGDNEQFF.